Listed below are T cell receptor beta chains from one sample, sequenced in a study of metastatic and nonmetastatic thyroid tumors. TCRdb re-clonotyped the PCR reads through MiXCR. The table records roughly 34,000 clones, approximately 16% of them present only once. Sequencing used blood. The receptors were gathered from a male donor with papillary thyroid cancer or a benign thyroid nodule (not recorded which). Some clones in this sample may be carry-over from other donors' samples. Each CDR3 is given with its conserved first and last residue. Each record gives: D gene, V gene, clone size, J gene, CDR3 protein, CDR3 DNA. A D gene is named only where the DNA matches it firmly. The listing skips clone size in some rows; elsewhere it reads once, few, many or a size class.

d_call: .
v_call: TRBV20-1
clone_size: many
j_call: TRBJ1-2
cdr3_aa: CSAGTFNYGYTF
cdr3_nt: TGCAGTGCGGGAACTTTTAACTATGGCTACACCTTC

d_call: TRBD2
v_call: TRBV2
clone_size: many
j_call: TRBJ2-5
cdr3_aa: CASSGGRLATQETQYF
cdr3_nt: TGTGCCAGCAGTGGGGGAAGACTAGCGACACAAGAGACCCAGTACTTC

d_call: .
v_call: TRBV29-1
clone_size: many
j_call: TRBJ1-3
cdr3_aa: CSVVGTENTIYF
cdr3_nt: TGCAGCGTTGTGGGGACGGAAAACACCATATATTTT

d_call: .
v_call: TRBV5-1
clone_size: .
j_call: TRBJ2-7
cdr3_aa: CASSLDRWGEQYF
cdr3_nt: TGCGCCAGCAGCCTAGACAGGTGGGGAGAGCAGTACTTT

d_call: TRBD2
v_call: TRBV2
clone_size: .
j_call: TRBJ2-3
cdr3_aa: CAILSGESTDTQYF
cdr3_nt: TGTGCCATCTTAAGCGGGGAGAGCACGGATACGCAGTATTTT

d_call: .
v_call: TRBV19
clone_size: .
j_call: TRBJ2-7
cdr3_aa: CASRQTLLDEQYF
cdr3_nt: TGTGCCAGTCGCCAAACCTTGTTGGACGAGCAGTACTTC

d_call: .
v_call: TRBV6-1
clone_size: few
j_call: TRBJ1-5
cdr3_aa: CASSSGGGQPQHF
cdr3_nt: TGTGCCAGCAGTTCGGGGGGCGGTCAGCCCCAGCATTTT

d_call: TRBD1
v_call: TRBV18
clone_size: many
j_call: TRBJ1-6
cdr3_aa: CASSRRTGDNSPLHF
cdr3_nt: TGTGCCAGCTCACGCCGGACAGGAGATAATTCACCCCTCCACTTT

d_call: .
v_call: TRBV19
clone_size: many
j_call: TRBJ1-1
cdr3_aa: CASSIEAKAEAFF
cdr3_nt: TGTGCCAGTAGTATCGAGGCCAAGGCTGAAGCTTTCTTT

d_call: .
v_call: TRBV5-1
clone_size: once
j_call: TRBJ2-5
cdr3_aa: CASSFGGTSQENQYF
cdr3_nt: TGCGCCAGCAGCTTTGGCGGGACCTCCCAAGAGAACCAATACTTC

d_call: TRBD1
v_call: TRBV9
clone_size: many
j_call: TRBJ2-1
cdr3_aa: CASSVAPTGGYNEQFF
cdr3_nt: TGTGCCAGCAGCGTAGCCCCGACAGGGGGTTACAATGAGCAGTTCTTC

d_call: .
v_call: TRBV10-3
clone_size: few
j_call: TRBJ2-2
cdr3_aa: CAINRGEGGELFF
cdr3_nt: TGTGCCATCAACCGAGGGGAAGGCGGGGAGCTGTTTTTT

d_call: .
v_call: TRBV6-1
clone_size: many
j_call: TRBJ2-5
cdr3_aa: CASSEIQGQETQYF
cdr3_nt: TGTGCCAGCAGTGAAATACAGGGACAAGAGACCCAGTACTTC

d_call: TRBD1
v_call: TRBV27
clone_size: many
j_call: TRBJ1-5
cdr3_aa: CASSLVELGQLVQPQHF
cdr3_nt: TGTGCCAGCAGTCTAGTGGAGCTGGGACAGCTAGTTCAGCCCCAGCATTTT

d_call: TRBD1
v_call: TRBV5-4
clone_size: .
j_call: TRBJ2-7
cdr3_aa: CASSRPGTGKNEQYF
cdr3_nt: TGTGCCAGCAGCCGCCCCGGGACAGGGAAAAACGAGCAGTACTTC

d_call: .
v_call: TRBV5-1
clone_size: once
j_call: TRBJ2-1
cdr3_aa: CASSLSPSTDEQFF
cdr3_nt: TGCGCCAGCAGCCTCTCCCCGTCTACCGATGAGCAGTTCTTC

d_call: .
v_call: TRBV11-3
clone_size: many
j_call: TRBJ2-7
cdr3_aa: CASSGEGFYEQYF
cdr3_nt: TGTGCCAGCAGCGGAGAGGGTTTCTACGAGCAGTACTTC

d_call: .
v_call: TRBV20-1
clone_size: many
j_call: TRBJ2-3
cdr3_aa: CSARERGGGDTQYF
cdr3_nt: TGCAGTGCTAGAGAGAGAGGGGGGGGAGATACGCAGTATTTT

d_call: .
v_call: TRBV19
clone_size: .
j_call: TRBJ1-3
cdr3_aa: CSSSILQRAPGNTIYF
cdr3_nt: TGTTCCAGTAGTATACTCCAACGGGCCCCTGGAAACACCATATATTTT

d_call: .
v_call: TRBV19
clone_size: .
j_call: TRBJ2-1
cdr3_aa: CASSPGTGKLAGRNEQFF
cdr3_nt: TGTGCCAGTAGTCCCGGGACAGGGAAACTAGCGGGAAGAAATGAGCAGTTCTTC

d_call: TRBD2
v_call: TRBV20-1
clone_size: .
j_call: TRBJ2-7
cdr3_aa: CIAAGTWTSGRYEQYF
cdr3_nt: TGCATTGCTGCCGGGACATGGACTAGCGGGAGGTACGAGCAGTACTTC

d_call: .
v_call: TRBV6-1
clone_size: .
j_call: TRBJ2-1
cdr3_aa: CASSDTIWKVEFF
cdr3_nt: TGTGCCAGCAGTGATACAATCTGGAAAGTGGAGTTCTTC

d_call: TRBD1
v_call: TRBV5-1
clone_size: many
j_call: TRBJ2-3
cdr3_aa: CASSLGRGQGDTQYF
cdr3_nt: TGCGCCAGCAGCCTAGGCAGGGGGCAAGGGGATACGCAGTATTTT

d_call: .
v_call: TRBV7-8
clone_size: many
j_call: TRBJ1-1
cdr3_aa: CASSLAGVSTEAFF
cdr3_nt: TGTGCCAGCAGCTTAGCGGGGGTGAGCACTGAAGCTTTCTTT

d_call: TRBD1
v_call: TRBV28
clone_size: many
j_call: TRBJ2-1
cdr3_aa: CATHRTGDLDEQFF
cdr3_nt: TGTGCCACCCATAGGACAGGGGACTTAGATGAGCAGTTCTTC

d_call: TRBD2
v_call: TRBV11-3
clone_size: few
j_call: TRBJ2-2
cdr3_aa: CASSLDGLAGTGELFF
cdr3_nt: TGTGCCAGCAGCTTAGACGGACTAGCGGGAACGGGGGAGCTGTTTTTT

d_call: .
v_call: TRBV9
clone_size: once
j_call: TRBJ1-6
cdr3_aa: CASTGEGPGSNSPLHF
cdr3_nt: TGTGCCAGCACCGGAGAGGGTCCAGGGAGCAATTCACCACTCCACTTT

d_call: .
v_call: TRBV7-9
clone_size: many
j_call: TRBJ2-5
cdr3_aa: CASSPTQETQYF
cdr3_nt: TGTGCCAGCAGCCCCACCCAAGAGACCCAGTACTTC

d_call: .
v_call: TRBV12-3/TRBV12-4
clone_size: many
j_call: TRBJ2-1
cdr3_aa: CASRETSSYNEQFF
cdr3_nt: TGTGCCAGCAGAGAGACGAGCTCCTACAATGAGCAGTTCTTC

d_call: TRBD1
v_call: TRBV11-1
clone_size: many
j_call: TRBJ1-6
cdr3_aa: CASSLAGVPGQGVYNSPLHF
cdr3_nt: TGTGCCAGCAGCTTAGCGGGCGTTCCGGGACAGGGGGTTTATAATTCACCCCTCCACTTT

d_call: .
v_call: TRBV3-1
clone_size: many
j_call: TRBJ1-1
cdr3_aa: CASSRQEGTEAFF
cdr3_nt: TGCGCCAGCAGCCGACAGGAGGGGACTGAAGCTTTCTTT

d_call: .
v_call: TRBV7-2
clone_size: medium-sized
j_call: TRBJ2-7
cdr3_aa: CASSLAQVGQYF
cdr3_nt: TGTGCCAGCAGCTTAGCCCAGGTGGGGCAGTACTTC

d_call: TRBD1
v_call: TRBV29-1
clone_size: many
j_call: TRBJ2-5
cdr3_aa: CSVVPDRVGWTQYF
cdr3_nt: TGCAGCGTTGTTCCGGACAGGGTTGGGTGGACCCAGTACTTC

d_call: TRBD2
v_call: TRBV28
clone_size: once
j_call: TRBJ2-1
cdr3_aa: CASSSPRVGSGRTSYNEQFF
cdr3_nt: TGTGCCAGCAGTTCACCCCGTGTGGGTAGCGGGAGAACGTCCTACAATGAGCAGTTCTTC

d_call: TRBD2
v_call: TRBV10-3
clone_size: many
j_call: TRBJ2-3
cdr3_aa: CAIGSGMMTDTQYF
cdr3_nt: TGTGCCATCGGTAGCGGGATGATGACAGATACGCAGTATTTT

d_call: .
v_call: TRBV18
clone_size: many
j_call: TRBJ2-2
cdr3_aa: CASSPDRRSGELFF
cdr3_nt: TGTGCCAGCTCACCAGATAGGAGGTCCGGGGAGCTGTTTTTT

d_call: .
v_call: TRBV5-1
clone_size: many
j_call: TRBJ2-6
cdr3_aa: CASDQGMAGANVLTF
cdr3_nt: TGCGCCAGCGATCAGGGGATGGCTGGGGCCAACGTCCTGACTTTC

d_call: .
v_call: TRBV9
clone_size: many
j_call: TRBJ2-5
cdr3_aa: CASSVAGSLGETQYF
cdr3_nt: TGTGCCAGCAGCGTAGCGGGATCCCTGGGGGAGACCCAGTACTTC

d_call: TRBD1
v_call: TRBV27
clone_size: many
j_call: TRBJ1-1
cdr3_aa: CASGVPGQGFAFF
cdr3_nt: TGTGCCAGCGGAGTCCCGGGACAGGGTTTCGCTTTCTTT

d_call: TRBD2
v_call: TRBV20-1
clone_size: once
j_call: TRBJ2-1
cdr3_aa: CSVVAGGRNEQFF
cdr3_nt: TGCAGTGTGGTGGCGGGGGGGAGGAATGAGCAGTTCTTC

d_call: .
v_call: TRBV6-1
clone_size: many
j_call: TRBJ2-1
cdr3_aa: CASSRGAGLNNEQFF
cdr3_nt: TGTGCCAGCAGTCGCGGGGCGGGCCTTAACAATGAGCAGTTCTTC

d_call: .
v_call: TRBV6-1
clone_size: .
j_call: TRBJ2-7
cdr3_aa: CASRGQSYDQYF
cdr3_nt: TGTGCCAGCAGGGGACAATCCTACGATCAATACTTC

d_call: TRBD1
v_call: TRBV20-1
clone_size: .
j_call: TRBJ1-2
cdr3_aa: CSAGDRGYYGYTF
cdr3_nt: TGCAGTGCTGGGGACAGGGGTTACTATGGCTACACCTTC

d_call: TRBD2
v_call: TRBV6-1
clone_size: medium-sized
j_call: TRBJ2-1
cdr3_aa: CASSLAGDEQFF
cdr3_nt: TGTGCCAGCAGTTTAGCGGGAGATGAGCAGTTCTTC

d_call: TRBD1
v_call: TRBV12-5
clone_size: many
j_call: TRBJ1-4
cdr3_aa: CASELGTGYEKLFF
cdr3_nt: TGTGCTAGTGAACTCGGGACAGGGTATGAAAAACTGTTTTTT

d_call: .
v_call: TRBV28
clone_size: many
j_call: TRBJ2-7
cdr3_aa: CASRTDYASHEQYF
cdr3_nt: TGTGCCAGCAGGACCGACTATGCCAGCCACGAGCAGTACTTC

d_call: .
v_call: TRBV6-5
clone_size: many
j_call: TRBJ1-1
cdr3_aa: CASSYRPGYPEAFF
cdr3_nt: TGTGCCAGCAGTTACCGGCCGGGGTACCCTGAAGCTTTCTTT

d_call: TRBD1
v_call: TRBV20-1
clone_size: many
j_call: TRBJ2-3
cdr3_aa: CSASWRQGADTQYF
cdr3_nt: TGCAGTGCTAGTTGGCGGCAGGGGGCAGATACGCAGTATTTT

d_call: .
v_call: TRBV10-3
clone_size: many
j_call: TRBJ1-3
cdr3_aa: CAISGSHGNTIYF
cdr3_nt: TGTGCCATCAGTGGATCGCATGGAAACACCATATATTTT

d_call: .
v_call: TRBV6-1
clone_size: .
j_call: TRBJ1-1
cdr3_aa: CASSGIFTAVGNTEAFF
cdr3_nt: TGCGCCAGTAGTGGAATATTTACCGCTGTCGGGAACACTGAAGCTTTCTTT

d_call: TRBD1
v_call: TRBV11-2
clone_size: .
j_call: TRBJ1-2
cdr3_aa: CASSYAGTGVLNGYTF
cdr3_nt: TGTGCCAGCAGCTACGCCGGGACAGGGGTTCTCAATGGCTACACCTTC

d_call: .
v_call: TRBV19
clone_size: many
j_call: TRBJ1-5
cdr3_aa: CASSIEGGNQPQHF
cdr3_nt: TGTGCCAGTAGTATCGAGGGAGGCAATCAGCCCCAGCATTTT

d_call: TRBD1
v_call: TRBV12-3/TRBV12-4
clone_size: many
j_call: TRBJ1-3
cdr3_aa: CASSLGAGGHGNTIYF
cdr3_nt: TGTGCCAGCAGTTTAGGGGCAGGGGGCCATGGAAACACCATATATTTT

d_call: .
v_call: TRBV28
clone_size: .
j_call: TRBJ2-7
cdr3_aa: CASSFLGCLGSGYEQYF
cdr3_nt: TGTGCCAGCAGCTTCCTCGGCTGTTTAGGGTCTGGCTACGAGCAGTACTTC

d_call: .
v_call: TRBV12-3/TRBV12-4
clone_size: many
j_call: TRBJ1-2
cdr3_aa: CASSSHGTYGHTF
cdr3_nt: TGTGCCAGCAGTTCCCATGGGACCTATGGCCACACCTTC